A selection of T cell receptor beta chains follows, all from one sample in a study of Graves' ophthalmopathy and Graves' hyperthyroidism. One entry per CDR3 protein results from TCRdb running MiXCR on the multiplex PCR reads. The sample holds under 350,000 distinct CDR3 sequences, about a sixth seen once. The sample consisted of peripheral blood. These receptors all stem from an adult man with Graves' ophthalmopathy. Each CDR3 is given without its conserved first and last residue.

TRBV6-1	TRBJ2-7	ASRQGQVGEQY
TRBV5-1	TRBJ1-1	ASSLGGMNTEAF
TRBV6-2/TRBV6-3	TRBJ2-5	ASSYKLSGGYQETQY
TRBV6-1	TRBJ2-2	ASSVPPDRDTGELF
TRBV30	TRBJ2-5	AWSVDRAWETQY
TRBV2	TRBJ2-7	ASRPGTSIHEQY
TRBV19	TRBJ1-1	ASSTPTGGLAF
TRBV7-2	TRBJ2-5	ASSLGPGRGQETQY
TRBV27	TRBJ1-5	ASSLSPKQGNQPQH
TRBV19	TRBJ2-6	ASTALAPDFLLSGANVLT
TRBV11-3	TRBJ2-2	ASSPPGGELF
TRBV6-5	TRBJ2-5	ASSYSNTDRGEAQY
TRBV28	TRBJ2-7	ASSLGGISPRGHSNEQY
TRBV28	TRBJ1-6	ASSSEDRGDGSPLH
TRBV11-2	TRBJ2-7	ASSLGLAEEYEQY
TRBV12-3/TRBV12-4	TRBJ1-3	ASSSGQGNTIY
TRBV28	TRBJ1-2	AALDGANYGYT
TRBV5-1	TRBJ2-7	ASSLRDRGYRAYEQY
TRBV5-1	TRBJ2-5	ASSSPSGTGVKETQY
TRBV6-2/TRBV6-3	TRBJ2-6	ASSYRGTGSAGANVLT
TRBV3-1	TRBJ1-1	ASSQDERGTEAF
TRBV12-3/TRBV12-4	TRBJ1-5	ASSGQTYSNQPQH
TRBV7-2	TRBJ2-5	ASSSTGSRAETQY
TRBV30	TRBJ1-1	AWSSRSVNTEAF
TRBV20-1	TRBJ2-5	SAHRGETQY
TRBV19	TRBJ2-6	ASRDRGSSGANVLT
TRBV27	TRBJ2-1	ASTSGGSSYNEQF
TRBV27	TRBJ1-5	ASSFGRGGQPQH
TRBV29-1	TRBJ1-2	SVYRGGDGYT
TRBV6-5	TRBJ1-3	ASSYSRTGNTIY
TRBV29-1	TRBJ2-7	SVVTGGMGEQY
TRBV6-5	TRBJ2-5	ASSYLHRGGQETQY
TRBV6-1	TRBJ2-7	ASKSQGRFSYEQY
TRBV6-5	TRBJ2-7	ASSYGANYEQY
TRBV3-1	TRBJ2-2	ASSQDRYGTGELF
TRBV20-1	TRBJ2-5	SALSEGGKTQY
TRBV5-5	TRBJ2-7	ASSEGTGRGEQY
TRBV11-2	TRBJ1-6	ASSSGQALGNSPLH
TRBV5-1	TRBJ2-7	ASSLGFTGGEQY
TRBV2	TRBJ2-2	ASTGDRGPPGELF
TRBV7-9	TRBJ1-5	ASSLAGASNQPQH